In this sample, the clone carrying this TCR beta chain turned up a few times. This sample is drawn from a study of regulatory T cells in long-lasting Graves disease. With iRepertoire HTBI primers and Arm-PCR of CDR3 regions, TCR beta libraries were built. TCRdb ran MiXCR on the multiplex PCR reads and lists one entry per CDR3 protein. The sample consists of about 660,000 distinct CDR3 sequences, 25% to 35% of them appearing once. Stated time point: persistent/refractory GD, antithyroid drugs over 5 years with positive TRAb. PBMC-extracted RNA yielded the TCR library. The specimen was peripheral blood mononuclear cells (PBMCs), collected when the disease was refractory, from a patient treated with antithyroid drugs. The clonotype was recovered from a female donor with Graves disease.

The CDR3: CAWIVVSEAFF. The CDR3 DNA follows: TGTGCCTGGATCGTAGTAAGTGAAGCTTTCTTT. V and J are TRBV30 and TRBJ1-1; unclear D gene. The CDR3 contains 11 residues. Trimming removed 4 bases at V and 7 bases at J, with 10 bases between. Per the germline V gene, CDR1 is GTSNPN and CDR2 is SVGIG (reference sequence).